The 21 T cell receptor beta chains reported below all come from one sample, sequenced in a study of naive and memory T cell subsets. Ligated cDNA underwent four rounds of PCR with nested alpha and beta constant region primers and SP2. TCRdb processed the 5' RACE reads anew with MiXCR; each CDR3 protein has one entry. The sample has more than 50,000 distinct CDR3 sequences; roughly 8.1% are singletons. The library had UMIs added by 3' ligation of an oligonucleotide to TCR cDNA. The receptors here all came from a female donor in good health.

This clonotype was seen only a few times. The chain links TRBV6-5 to TRBJ1-1; D might be TRBD1 (5 bases). Germline V gene lookup returns CDR1 MNHEY and CDR2 SVGAGI. This CDR3 has 16 residues. V lost 2 bases and J lost 1, with 14 bases in between. The CDR3 is CASSYRGYLGNTEAFF. CDR3 sequence (DNA): TGTGCCAGCAGTTACAGGGGCTATCTAGGGAACACTGAAGCTTTCTTT.

This clonotype has more than one count but fewer than ten. The CDR3 DNA is TGCAGTGCTAGAGATCCGGTTGGACGGTACAATGAGCAGTTCTTC. This sequence encodes CSARDPVGRYNEQFF. The genes are TRBV20-1 and TRBJ2-1; no definite D call. Germline V gives CDR1 DFQATT, CDR2 SNEGSKA (reference sequence). V lost 0 bases to trimming and J lost 4 bases, with 13 bases between them. This CDR3 spans 15 amino acids.

The rearrangement joins TRBV20-1 to TRBJ2-7; D may be TRBD1 (5 bases). CDR1 DFQATT and CDR2 SNEGSKA come from the germline V gene (reference sequence). This CDR3 is built from 13 residues. The V end was cut by 0 bases, the J end by 4 bases, with 10 bases between. This CDR3 is CSARDLGDYEQYF. The DNA of the CDR3 is TGCAGTGCTAGAGATCTAGGGGATTACGAGCAGTACTTC.

This clonotype was detected many times. This chain joins TRBV29-1 and TRBJ2-2, with D possibly matching TRBD1 (6 bases). In germline, CDR1 is SQVTM, CDR2 ANQGSEA. V was cut by 7 bases and J by 2 bases, with 20 bases left in between. The CDR3 spans 16 residues. The CDR3 DNA sequence: TGCAGCGCTAACAGGGACCGAGGTATAAACACCGGGGAGCTGTTTTTT. Translating gives CSANRDRGINTGELFF.

This clonotype showed up many times. The gene calls are TRBV12-3 or TRBV12-4 and TRBJ2-5; D might be TRBD2 (5 bases). Trimming shortened V by 2 bases and J by 7 bases, and 17 bases separated the two germline ends. CDR3 length: 15 residues. The CDR3 DNA sequence: TGTGCCAGCAGTTTACACCGGGCCCGGGATCGGACCCAGTACTTC. Protein sequence: CASSLHRARDRTQYF.

The rearrangement joins TRBV20-1 to TRBJ2-2, with no clear D. Germline CDR1 DFQATT, CDR2 SNEGSKA (reference sequence). V dropped 1 base and J dropped 6 bases, with 9 bases sitting between them. The CDR3 has 13 amino acids. CDR3 loop: CSARALKAGELFF. Written as DNA, the CDR3 is TGCAGTGCTAGAGCCTTGAAGGCCGGGGAGCTGTTTTTT.

Worth noting for this clonotype: Since a much larger clone is just one base distant, this may be a read error. The rearrangement links TRBV27 to TRBJ1-2; TRBD1 matches 7 bases. The CDR3 runs 17 residues. Per germline, CDR1 MNHEY and CDR2 SMNVEV (reference sequence). The CDR3 nucleotides read TGTGCCAGCAGACGACGACCCAATACCGACAGGGCATCTGGCGACACCTTC. Translated: CASRRRPNTDRASGDTF.

The chain joins TRBV5-4 to TRBJ1-2; D not certain. The V end lost 4 bases, the J end lost 3 bases, and 10 bases lay between the germline ends. CDR3 length: 13 amino acids. The germline V gene encodes CDR1 SGHNT and CDR2 YYREEE (reference sequence). The CDR3 region is CASSEYQYYGYTF. CDR3 nucleotides: TGTGCCAGCAGCGAGTACCAATACTATGGCTACACCTTC.

Many counts were recorded for this clonotype. This chain links TRBV5-1 with TRBJ1-3; no definite D call. Trimming removed 2 bases from V and 4 bases from J, with 16 bases in between. The CDR3 contains 16 residues. Germline assignment: CDR1 SGHRS and CDR2 YFSETQ. The CDR3 protein is CASSFMTGGSGNTIYF. CDR3 DNA: TGCGCCAGCAGCTTTATGACGGGCGGCTCGGGAAACACCATATATTTT. The variable domain in full, completed from reference TRBV5-1 and TRBJ1-3, reads KAGVTQTPRYLIKTRGQQVTLSCSPISGHRSVSWYQQTPGQGLQFLFEYFSETQRNKGNFPGRFSGRQFSNSRSEMNVSTLELGDSALYLCASSFMTGGSGNTIYFGEGSWLTVV.

This sequence joins TRBV28 and TRBJ1-4, with no clear D. With 3 bases removed from V and 5 bases from J, the gap between germline ends came to 19 bases. CDR3 length: 17 amino acids. The germline gives CDR1 MDHEN, CDR2 SYDVKM. DNA for the CDR3: TGTGCCAGCAGTTTCTCCTATTGGACGGATCTAAATGAAAAACTGTTTTTT. Its translation is CASSFSYWTDLNEKLFF.

This clonotype has just a few counts. J is TRBJ1-4 and V is TRBV20-1; a possible D gene is TRBD1 (6 bases). The CDR3 spans 13 residues. Trimming removed 6 bases from V and 3 bases from J, with 11 bases in between. Looked up from germline, CDR1 is DFQATT and CDR2 is SNEGSKA (reference sequence). CDR3 nucleotide sequence: TGCAGTGCCGATCAGGGGTCTAATGAAAAACTGTTTTTT. It encodes CSADQGSNEKLFF.

The chain joins TRBV18 to TRBJ2-7, with a weak D call TRBD1 (5 bases). From germline, CDR1 is KGHSH and CDR2 LQKENI. The CDR3 extends over 15 amino acids. V lost 2 bases and J lost 1, with 12 bases in between. DNA of the CDR3: TGTGCCAGCTCACCAAGTACAGGTTTATCCTACGAGCAGTACTTC. It is translated as CASSPSTGLSYEQYF.

This clonotype has ten or more counts. The chain has TRBV20-1 and TRBJ2-7, with D possibly TRBD2 on 6 matching bases. V shed 7 bases and J shed 7 bases, with 14 bases lying between them. The CDR3 runs 11 residues. The germline CDR1 and CDR2 sequences are DFQATT and SNEGSKA (reference sequence). The CDR3: CSGGELGEQYF. The CDR3 DNA is TGCAGTGGGGGGGAATTAGGGGAGCAGTACTTC.

This clonotype was detected ten times or more. The rearrangement uses TRBV9 and TRBJ2-1; D remains unclear. Per the germline V gene, CDR1 is SGDLS and CDR2 is YYNGEE. The CDR3 runs 14 residues. V was pared by 1 base and J by 8 bases, with 13 bases between. The CDR3 spells CASSVRVFADEQFF. The CDR3 region has the DNA TGTGCCAGCAGCGTACGGGTGTTTGCGGATGAGCAGTTCTTC.

The chain joins TRBV9 to TRBJ2-7, with a weak D call TRBD1 (5 bases). The germline V gene has CDR1 SGDLS and CDR2 YYNGEE. CDR3 length: 14 residues. V gave up 1 base and J gave up 6 bases, with 14 bases separating them. CDR3 protein: CASSVQGRGGEQYF. CDR3 DNA: TGTGCCAGCAGCGTACAGGGTAGGGGTGGCGAGCAGTACTTC.

This clonotype has just a few counts. This chain uses TRBV6-5 with TRBJ2-2, with D possibly matching TRBD2 (6 bases). The germline gives CDR1 MNHEY, CDR2 SVGAGI. The CDR3 is 15 residues long. Trimming removed 7 bases from V and 7 bases from J, with 19 bases in between. The DNA for the CDR3 is TGTGCCAGCACTCCGGTTGGGGGGTTAGGCGGGGAGCTGTTTTTT. Its translation: CASTPVGGLGGELFF.

V and J are TRBV19 and TRBJ1-4; 8 bases fit TRBD1. From germline, CDR1 is LNHDA and CDR2 SQIVND (reference sequence). The CDR3 consists of 13 residues. V trimming: 6 bases; J trimming: 10 bases; junction bases outside the gene matches: 7. The chain's CDR3 is CASRIDRGGKLFF. The DNA of the CDR3 is TGTGCCAGTAGGATTGACAGGGGAGGAAAACTGTTTTTT. Supplemented by reference TRBV19 and TRBJ1-4, the full variable domain reads DGGITQSPKYLFRKEGQNVTLSCEQNLNHDAMYWYRQDPGQGLRLIYYSQIVNDFQKGDIAEGYSVSREKKESFPLTVTSAQKNPTAFYLCASRIDRGGKLFFGSGTQLSVL.

Only a few counts were recorded for this clonotype. The chain recombines TRBV5-1 with TRBJ2-3, with D tentatively TRBD2 (5 bases). Germline lookup yields CDR1 SGHRS and CDR2 YFSETQ. Trimming removed 4 bases at V and 6 bases at J, with 21 bases between. CDR3 length: 16 amino acids. CDR3 nucleotides: TGCGCCAGCAGCACCCTGTACGGGGTGCCGCGGGATACGCAGTATTTT. Amino acids: CASSTLYGVPRDTQYF.

Here the CDR3 reads CASRGTSGNTGELFF. In DNA form, the CDR3 reads TGTGCCAGCAGGGGGACTAGCGGGAACACCGGGGAGCTGTTTTTT. The genes are TRBV12-3 or TRBV12-4 and TRBJ2-2, with 11 bases matching TRBD2. V was clipped by 6 bases and J by 1 base; unmatched bases: 1. The CDR3 runs to 15 residues.

This clonotype was counted many times. The chain recombines TRBV19 with TRBJ1-1, with 7 bases fitting TRBD1. The germline gives CDR1 LNHDA, CDR2 SQIVND (reference sequence). With V trimmed by 5 bases and J by 3 bases, 3 bases remained unmatched. The CDR3 length is 13 residues. The CDR3 DNA reads as TGTGCCAGTAGTGACAGGGTTCACACTGAAGCTTTCTTT. Protein sequence: CASSDRVHTEAFF.

This clonotype came up many times. The chain links TRBV6-1 to TRBJ1-1; tentatively, D is TRBD1 (6 bases). CDR1 is MNHNS and CDR2 is SASEGT in the germline V gene. The CDR3 has 14 amino acids. Trimming pared 6 bases from V and 6 bases from J, leaving 17 bases between. The CDR3 sequence is CASSLVGGDAEAFF. For the CDR3, the DNA is TGTGCCAGCAGCCTCGTGGGGGGCGACGCTGAAGCTTTCTTT.